This TCR beta chain was found in a study of T cell changes during pregnancy in multiple sclerosis. Trimming left V 3 bases short and J 8 bases short, with 11 bases between. The CDR3 is 13 residues long. Germline V gene data show CDR1 as KGHSH and CDR2 as LQKENI. The data were produced by immunoSEQ multiplex PCR, yet TCRdb's version contains in-frame clones alone and is incomplete. Of about 40,000 clones in the sample, 88% were seen once. The sample was peripheral blood, taken in the first trimester of pregnancy. The V call is TRBV18, the J call TRBJ2-1; no clear D gene. This TCR was sampled from a female donor in good health, enrolled as a control in a pregnancy study. The chain's CDR3 is CASSPLYVDEQFF. CDR3 nucleotide sequence: TGTGCCAGCTCACCCTTATATGTTGATGAGCAGTTCTTC.